Listed below are T cell receptor beta chains from one sample, sequenced in a study of T cells in Graves' hyperthyroidism and ophthalmopathy. TCRdb independently ran MiXCR on the multiplex PCR reads; one entry per CDR3 protein. The table includes about 300,000 distinct CDR3 sequences, roughly 15% detected once. Sequencing was done on a sample of blood. These receptors were taken from a woman aged 30 to 39 with Graves' hyperthyroidism that later progressed to Graves' ophthalmopathy. Each CDR3 is given with its conserved first and last residue. Each record gives: clone size, J gene, V gene, D gene, CDR3 protein, CDR3 DNA. A D gene is named only where the DNA matches it firmly. Expanded clones get a size class; other rows say once, few or many, or leave the size out.

clone_size: many
j_call: TRBJ2-1
v_call: TRBV5-5
d_call: .
cdr3_aa: CASARTGALPASPGTNEQFF
cdr3_nt: TGTGCCAGCGCAAGGACGGGGGCCCTTCCCGCTAGTCCCGGCACCAATGAGCAGTTCTTC

clone_size: .
j_call: TRBJ2-3
v_call: TRBV27
d_call: .
cdr3_aa: CASSYSGNTDTQYF
cdr3_nt: TGTGCCAGCAGTTATAGCGGAAACACAGATACGCAGTATTTT

clone_size: many
j_call: TRBJ2-3
v_call: TRBV6-1
d_call: .
cdr3_aa: CASRKDRSTDTQYF
cdr3_nt: TGTGCCAGCAGGAAAGACAGGAGCACAGATACGCAGTATTTT

clone_size: many
j_call: TRBJ2-7
v_call: TRBV7-2
d_call: TRBD2
cdr3_aa: CASSPPGGYYEQYF
cdr3_nt: TGTGCCAGCAGCCCCCCGGGAGGGTACTACGAGCAGTACTTC

clone_size: many
j_call: TRBJ1-4
v_call: TRBV5-6
d_call: TRBD1
cdr3_aa: CASSAGTGGRTEKLFF
cdr3_nt: TGTGCCAGCAGTGCCGGGACAGGGGGCCGAACTGAAAAACTGTTTTTT

clone_size: .
j_call: TRBJ2-1
v_call: TRBV7-6
d_call: .
cdr3_aa: CASSPAGGYNQQFF
cdr3_nt: TGTGCTAGCAGCCCGGCTGGGGGTTACAATCAGCAGTTCTTC

clone_size: .
j_call: TRBJ2-2
v_call: TRBV25-1
d_call: TRBD2
cdr3_aa: CASSEFRMDGLAGFNTGELFF
cdr3_nt: TGTGCCAGCAGTGAATTTCGAATGGATGGACTAGCGGGGTTCAACACCGGGGAGCTGTTTTTT

clone_size: many
j_call: TRBJ1-1
v_call: TRBV11-1
d_call: TRBD1
cdr3_aa: CASSFGTVGVEAFF
cdr3_nt: TGTGCCAGCAGCTTCGGGACAGTCGGGGTTGAAGCTTTCTTT

clone_size: many
j_call: TRBJ2-1
v_call: TRBV20-1
d_call: TRBD2
cdr3_aa: CSATPSAGGWNEQFF
cdr3_nt: TGCAGTGCCACCCCTTCGGCGGGAGGGTGGAATGAGCAGTTCTTC

clone_size: .
j_call: TRBJ2-7
v_call: TRBV7-2
d_call: TRBD2
cdr3_aa: CASSSQKGLAGVEYEQYF
cdr3_nt: TGTGCCAGCAGCTCACAGAAGGGACTAGCGGGAGTTGAATACGAGCAGTACTTC

clone_size: many
j_call: TRBJ2-1
v_call: TRBV9
d_call: TRBD1
cdr3_aa: CASSARGGRQGADEQFF
cdr3_nt: TGTGCCAGCAGCGCCCGGGGGGGGAGACAGGGGGCCGATGAGCAGTTCTTC

clone_size: .
j_call: TRBJ2-1
v_call: TRBV19
d_call: .
cdr3_aa: CASHRGDAYNEQFF
cdr3_nt: TGTGCCAGCCACCGCGGAGACGCCTACAATGAGCAGTTCTTC

clone_size: many
j_call: TRBJ2-7
v_call: TRBV15
d_call: .
cdr3_aa: CATSGMEADEQYF
cdr3_nt: TGTGCCACCAGCGGGATGGAGGCCGATGAGCAGTACTTC

clone_size: many
j_call: TRBJ2-1
v_call: TRBV27
d_call: TRBD2
cdr3_aa: CASSFSGSYNEQFF
cdr3_nt: TGTGCCAGCAGTTTTAGCGGGAGTTACAATGAGCAGTTCTTC

clone_size: many
j_call: TRBJ2-4
v_call: TRBV3-1
d_call: TRBD2
cdr3_aa: CASSQLAGAKNIQYF
cdr3_nt: TGTGCCAGCAGCCAACTAGCGGGAGCCAAAAACATTCAGTACTTC

clone_size: .
j_call: TRBJ1-2
v_call: TRBV30
d_call: TRBD1
cdr3_aa: CATGQGVYGYTF
cdr3_nt: TGTGCCACGGGACAGGGTGTTTATGGCTACACCTTC

clone_size: .
j_call: TRBJ2-5
v_call: TRBV9
d_call: .
cdr3_aa: CASSVSTGSETQYF
cdr3_nt: TGTGCCAGCAGCGTATCCACAGGGAGTGAGACCCAGTACTTC

clone_size: many
j_call: TRBJ2-7
v_call: TRBV20-1
d_call: .
cdr3_aa: CSAGEEAELEQYF
cdr3_nt: TGCAGTGCTGGGGAAGAGGCTGAGCTAGAGCAGTACTTC

clone_size: many
j_call: TRBJ1-4
v_call: TRBV6-2/TRBV6-3
d_call: .
cdr3_aa: CASSYVASGGKLFF
cdr3_nt: TGTGCCAGCAGTTATGTGGCTTCCGGAGGAAAACTGTTTTTT

clone_size: many
j_call: TRBJ1-1
v_call: TRBV7-2
d_call: .
cdr3_aa: CASSLGERTEAFF
cdr3_nt: TGTGCCAGCAGCTTAGGGGAGCGCACTGAAGCTTTCTTT

clone_size: many
j_call: TRBJ2-5
v_call: TRBV13
d_call: .
cdr3_aa: CASSPPYLVETQYF
cdr3_nt: TGTGCCAGCAGCCCGCCTTACTTGGTGGAGACCCAGTACTTC

clone_size: many
j_call: TRBJ2-2
v_call: TRBV20-1
d_call: TRBD1
cdr3_aa: CSARETGDTGELFF
cdr3_nt: TGCAGTGCTCGGGAGACAGGGGACACCGGGGAGCTGTTTTTT

clone_size: .
j_call: TRBJ2-7
v_call: TRBV6-1
d_call: TRBD1
cdr3_aa: CASRSTGTGDEQYF
cdr3_nt: TGTGCCAGCAGATCTACCGGGACAGGGGACGAGCAGTACTTC

clone_size: many
j_call: TRBJ1-2
v_call: TRBV27
d_call: .
cdr3_aa: CASSFSSNYGYTF
cdr3_nt: TGTGCCAGCAGTTTTAGCTCTAACTATGGCTACACCTTC

clone_size: many
j_call: TRBJ1-4
v_call: TRBV11-1
d_call: .
cdr3_aa: CASSTKTRGNEKLFF
cdr3_nt: TGTGCCAGCAGCACAAAGACCCGCGGCAATGAAAAACTGTTTTTT

clone_size: many
j_call: TRBJ1-6
v_call: TRBV5-1
d_call: .
cdr3_aa: CASSLEMQGDSPLHF
cdr3_nt: TGCGCCAGCAGCTTGGAGATGCAGGGCGATTCACCCCTCCACTTT

clone_size: .
j_call: TRBJ2-1
v_call: TRBV4-1
d_call: .
cdr3_aa: CASSAAGNEQFF
cdr3_nt: TGCGCCAGCAGCGCCGCCGGCAATGAGCAGTTCTTC

clone_size: few
j_call: TRBJ1-6
v_call: TRBV5-8
d_call: TRBD1
cdr3_aa: CASSFGDRDNSPLHF
cdr3_nt: TGTGCCAGCAGCTTCGGGGACAGGGATAATTCACCCCTCCACTTT

clone_size: many
j_call: TRBJ2-1
v_call: TRBV20-1
d_call: TRBD2
cdr3_aa: CSASLDYPLAGAGYNEQFF
cdr3_nt: TGCAGTGCTAGCCTCGACTATCCTCTAGCGGGAGCGGGCTACAATGAGCAGTTCTTC

clone_size: many
j_call: TRBJ1-6
v_call: TRBV28
d_call: .
cdr3_aa: CASSQDSYNSPLHF
cdr3_nt: TGTGCCAGCAGCCAGGACAGTTATAATTCACCCCTCCACTTT

clone_size: .
j_call: TRBJ2-1
v_call: TRBV5-1
d_call: TRBD2
cdr3_aa: CASSDSSGSSNEQFF
cdr3_nt: TGCGCCAGCAGCGACTCTAGCGGGAGCTCCAATGAGCAGTTCTTC

clone_size: few
j_call: TRBJ1-4
v_call: TRBV6-1
d_call: .
cdr3_aa: CASSPTTNEKLFF
cdr3_nt: TGTGCCAGCAGCCCGACAACTAATGAAAAACTGTTTTTT

clone_size: .
j_call: TRBJ2-4
v_call: TRBV3-2
d_call: .
cdr3_aa: CASSRQTSGRNIQYF
cdr3_nt: TGTGCCAGCAGCCGACAGACTAGCGGGAGGAACATTCAGTACTTC

clone_size: few
j_call: TRBJ2-1
v_call: TRBV7-3
d_call: .
cdr3_aa: CASSLIEGGTSYNEQFF
cdr3_nt: TGTGCCAGCAGCTTAATAGAGGGCGGCACCTCCTACAATGAGCAGTTCTTC

clone_size: few
j_call: TRBJ2-7
v_call: TRBV11-2
d_call: TRBD1
cdr3_aa: CASSLAGQGIYEQYF
cdr3_nt: TGTGCCAGCAGCTTAGCGGGACAGGGTATTTACGAGCAGTACTTC

clone_size: many
j_call: TRBJ2-1
v_call: TRBV2
d_call: .
cdr3_aa: CASSEYNEQFF
cdr3_nt: TGTGCCAGCAGTGAGTACAATGAGCAGTTCTTC

clone_size: many
j_call: TRBJ2-1
v_call: TRBV30
d_call: .
cdr3_aa: CACKGGRIVSEQFF
cdr3_nt: TGTGCCTGCAAGGGGGGGAGAATCGTAAGTGAGCAGTTCTTC

clone_size: .
j_call: TRBJ2-2
v_call: TRBV5-8
d_call: TRBD2
cdr3_aa: CASSPQKGLAGNTGELFF
cdr3_nt: TGTGCCAGCAGCCCGCAGAAGGGACTAGCGGGGAACACCGGGGAGCTGTTTTTT

clone_size: many
j_call: TRBJ2-3
v_call: TRBV10-3
d_call: TRBD2
cdr3_aa: CAISDRLAGGTTDTQYF
cdr3_nt: TGTGCCATCAGTGACCGACTAGCGGGAGGCACCACAGATACGCAGTATTTT

clone_size: many
j_call: TRBJ1-2
v_call: TRBV6-1
d_call: TRBD1
cdr3_aa: CASQPYRGTNYGYTF
cdr3_nt: TGTGCCAGTCAACCGTACAGGGGTACTAACTATGGCTACACCTTC

clone_size: many
j_call: TRBJ2-3
v_call: TRBV24-1
d_call: .
cdr3_aa: CATSDWQGSTDTQYF
cdr3_nt: TGTGCCACCAGTGATTGGCAGGGCTCCACAGATACGCAGTATTTT

clone_size: many
j_call: TRBJ2-7
v_call: TRBV5-8
d_call: .
cdr3_aa: CASSLGGRNEQYF
cdr3_nt: TGTGCCAGCAGCTTGGGGGGAAGGAACGAGCAGTACTTC

clone_size: .
j_call: TRBJ2-2
v_call: TRBV11-2
d_call: TRBD2
cdr3_aa: CASSSSYSGGSSWGELFF
cdr3_nt: TGTGCCAGCAGCTCGTCCTATAGCGGGGGATCATCCTGGGGGGAGCTGTTTTTT

clone_size: many
j_call: TRBJ2-1
v_call: TRBV28
d_call: TRBD2
cdr3_aa: CASTLHSGSYNEQFF
cdr3_nt: TGTGCCAGCACACTCCACAGCGGGAGTTACAATGAGCAGTTCTTC

clone_size: many
j_call: TRBJ1-2
v_call: TRBV12-3/TRBV12-4
d_call: TRBD1
cdr3_aa: CASRTDRGPYGYTF
cdr3_nt: TGTGCCAGCAGAACTGACAGGGGGCCGTATGGCTACACCTTC

clone_size: few
j_call: TRBJ1-5
v_call: TRBV20-1
d_call: .
cdr3_aa: CSARKGDSNQPQHF
cdr3_nt: TGCAGTGCTAGGAAGGGGGATAGCAATCAGCCCCAGCATTTT

clone_size: .
j_call: TRBJ2-7
v_call: TRBV5-5
d_call: .
cdr3_aa: CASSLEALSYEQYF
cdr3_nt: TGTGCCAGCAGCTTGGAAGCGTTATCCTACGAGCAGTACTTC

clone_size: many
j_call: TRBJ2-5
v_call: TRBV30
d_call: .
cdr3_aa: CAWSIGTGGPETQYF
cdr3_nt: TGTGCCTGGAGTATCGGGACCGGTGGTCCAGAGACCCAGTACTTC

clone_size: many
j_call: TRBJ1-1
v_call: TRBV20-1
d_call: TRBD1
cdr3_aa: CSARPTRTGLNTEAFF
cdr3_nt: TGCAGTGCTAGACCGACCCGGACAGGGTTGAACACTGAAGCTTTCTTT

clone_size: many
j_call: TRBJ2-7
v_call: TRBV28
d_call: TRBD1
cdr3_aa: CASRTGTGSYEQYF
cdr3_nt: TGTGCCAGCAGGACCGGGACAGGGTCTTACGAGCAGTACTTC

clone_size: many
j_call: TRBJ2-1
v_call: TRBV11-3
d_call: .
cdr3_aa: CASSLNNEQFF
cdr3_nt: TGTGCCAGCAGCTTAAACAATGAGCAGTTCTTC

clone_size: few
j_call: TRBJ1-2
v_call: TRBV19
d_call: .
cdr3_aa: CASSTSGFRYTF
cdr3_nt: TGTGCCAGTAGTACATCAGGGTTCCGCTACACCTTC

clone_size: many
j_call: TRBJ2-1
v_call: TRBV10-3
d_call: TRBD2
cdr3_aa: CAISEALAGGYNEQFF
cdr3_nt: TGTGCCATCAGTGAGGCCCTAGCGGGAGGCTACAATGAGCAGTTCTTC

clone_size: many
j_call: TRBJ2-2
v_call: TRBV6-1
d_call: TRBD2
cdr3_aa: CASSPRTSGATGELFF
cdr3_nt: TGTGCCAGCAGCCCCAGGACTAGCGGGGCAACCGGGGAGCTGTTTTTT

clone_size: many
j_call: TRBJ2-7
v_call: TRBV7-2
d_call: .
cdr3_aa: CASSSLMMGANYEQYF
cdr3_nt: TGTGCCAGCAGCTCCCTTATGATGGGGGCTAACTACGAGCAGTACTTC

clone_size: few
j_call: TRBJ2-3
v_call: TRBV9
d_call: .
cdr3_aa: CASSRAGTDPDTQYF
cdr3_nt: TGTGCCAGCAGCCGAGCTGGTACAGATCCAGATACGCAGTATTTT

clone_size: many
j_call: TRBJ2-7
v_call: TRBV20-1
d_call: TRBD2
cdr3_aa: CSASLGLAVPPSYEQYF
cdr3_nt: TGCAGTGCTAGTCTGGGGCTAGCGGTGCCACCTTCCTACGAGCAGTACTTC

clone_size: many
j_call: TRBJ2-7
v_call: TRBV30
d_call: .
cdr3_aa: CAWGLGGNEQYF
cdr3_nt: TGTGCCTGGGGACTGGGCGGGAACGAGCAGTACTTC

clone_size: few
j_call: TRBJ2-2
v_call: TRBV7-8
d_call: .
cdr3_aa: CASSLVPNNEDGTGELFF
cdr3_nt: TGTGCCAGCAGCTTAGTCCCTAATAACGAAGACGGGACCGGGGAGCTGTTTTTT

clone_size: .
j_call: TRBJ2-3
v_call: TRBV6-1
d_call: TRBD2
cdr3_aa: CASSEGGRTTQYF
cdr3_nt: TGTGCCAGCAGTGAAGGCGGGAGGACTACGCAGTATTTT